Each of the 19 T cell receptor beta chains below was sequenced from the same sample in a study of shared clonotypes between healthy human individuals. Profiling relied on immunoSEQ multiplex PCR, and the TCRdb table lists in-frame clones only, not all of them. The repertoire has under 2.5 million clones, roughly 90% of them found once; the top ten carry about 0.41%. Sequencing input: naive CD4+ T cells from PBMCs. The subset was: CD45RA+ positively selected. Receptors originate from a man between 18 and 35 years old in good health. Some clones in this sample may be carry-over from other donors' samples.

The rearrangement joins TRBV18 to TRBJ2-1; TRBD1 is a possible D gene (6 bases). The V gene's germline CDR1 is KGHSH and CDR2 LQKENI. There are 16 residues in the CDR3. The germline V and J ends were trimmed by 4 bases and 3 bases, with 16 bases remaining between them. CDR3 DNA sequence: TGTGCCAGCTCACGAGACATAAACAGGGACTACAATGAGCAGTTCTTC. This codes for CASSRDINRDYNEQFF.

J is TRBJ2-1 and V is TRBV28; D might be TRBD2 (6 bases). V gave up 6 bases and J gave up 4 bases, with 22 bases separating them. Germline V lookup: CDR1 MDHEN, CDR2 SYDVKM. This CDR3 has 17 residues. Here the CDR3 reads CASSPRPFREWYNEQFF. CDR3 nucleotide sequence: TGTGCCAGCAGCCCTCGCCCCTTCCGGGAGTGGTACAATGAGCAGTTCTTC.

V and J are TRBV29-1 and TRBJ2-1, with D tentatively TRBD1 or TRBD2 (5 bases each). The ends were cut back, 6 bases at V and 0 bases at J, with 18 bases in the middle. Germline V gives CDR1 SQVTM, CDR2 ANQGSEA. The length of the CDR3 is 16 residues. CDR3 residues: CSVKSRDGGSYNEQFF. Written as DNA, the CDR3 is TGCAGCGTCAAGTCAAGGGACGGCGGCTCCTACAATGAGCAGTTCTTC.

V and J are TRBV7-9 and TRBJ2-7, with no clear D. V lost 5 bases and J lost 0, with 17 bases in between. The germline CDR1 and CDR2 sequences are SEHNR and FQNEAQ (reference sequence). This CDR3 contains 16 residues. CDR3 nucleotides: TGTGCCAGCAGCCCCGGCGTCGCAGCTGCCTCCTACGAGCAGTACTTC. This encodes CASSPGVAAASYEQYF.

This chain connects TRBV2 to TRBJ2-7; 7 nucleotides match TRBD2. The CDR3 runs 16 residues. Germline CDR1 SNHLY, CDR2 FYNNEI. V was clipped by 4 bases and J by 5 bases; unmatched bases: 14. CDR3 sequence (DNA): TGTGCCAGCAGTGCGACGCCCGGGACTACCTCGGACGAGCAGTACTTC. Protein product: CASSATPGTTSDEQYF.

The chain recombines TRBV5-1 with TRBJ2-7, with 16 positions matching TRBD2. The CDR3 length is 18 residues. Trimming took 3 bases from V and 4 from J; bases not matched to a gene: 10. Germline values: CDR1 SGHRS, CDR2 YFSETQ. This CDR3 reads CASSYGTSGRAAGYEQYF. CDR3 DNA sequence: TGCGCCAGCAGCTATGGGACTAGCGGGAGGGCTGCTGGTTACGAGCAGTACTTC.

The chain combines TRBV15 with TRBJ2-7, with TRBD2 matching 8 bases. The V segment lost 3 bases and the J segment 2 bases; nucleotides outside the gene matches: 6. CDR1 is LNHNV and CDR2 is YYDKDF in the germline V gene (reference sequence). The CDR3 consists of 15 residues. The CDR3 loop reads CATSRAGTRTYEQYF. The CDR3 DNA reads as TGTGCCACCAGCAGGGCCGGGACTAGAACCTACGAGCAGTACTTC.

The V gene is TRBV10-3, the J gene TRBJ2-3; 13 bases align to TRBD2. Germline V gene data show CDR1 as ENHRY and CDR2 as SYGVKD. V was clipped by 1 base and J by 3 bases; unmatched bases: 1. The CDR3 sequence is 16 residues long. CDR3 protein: CAISEWTSGRTDTQYF. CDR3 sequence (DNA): TGTGCCATCAGTGAGTGGACTAGCGGGAGAACAGATACGCAGTATTTT.

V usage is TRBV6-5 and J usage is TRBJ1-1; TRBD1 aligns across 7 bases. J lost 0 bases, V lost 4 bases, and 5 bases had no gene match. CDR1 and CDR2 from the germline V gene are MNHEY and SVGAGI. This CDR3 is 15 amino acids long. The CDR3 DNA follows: TGTGCCAGCAGTTTACAGACAGGGCTGAACACTGAAGCTTTCTTT. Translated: CASSLQTGLNTEAFF.

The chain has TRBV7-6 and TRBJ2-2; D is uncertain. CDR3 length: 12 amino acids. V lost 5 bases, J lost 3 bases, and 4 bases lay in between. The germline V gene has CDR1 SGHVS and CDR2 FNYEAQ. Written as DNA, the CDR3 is TGTGCCAGCAGCATAGACACCGGGGAGCTGTTTTTT. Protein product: CASSIDTGELFF. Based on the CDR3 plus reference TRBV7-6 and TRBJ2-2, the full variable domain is GAGVSQSPRYKVTKRGQDVALRCDPISGHVSLYWYRQALGQGPEFLTYFNYEAQQDKSGLPNDRFSAERPEGSISTLTIQRTEQRDSAMYRCASSIDTGELFFGEGSRLTVL.

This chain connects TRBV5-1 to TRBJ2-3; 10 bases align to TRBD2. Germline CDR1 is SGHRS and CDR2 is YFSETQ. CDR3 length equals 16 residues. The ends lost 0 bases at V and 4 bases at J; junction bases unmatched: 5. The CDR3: CASSLGTSGLSDTQYF. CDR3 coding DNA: TGCGCCAGCAGCTTGGGGACTAGCGGACTGTCAGATACGCAGTATTTT.

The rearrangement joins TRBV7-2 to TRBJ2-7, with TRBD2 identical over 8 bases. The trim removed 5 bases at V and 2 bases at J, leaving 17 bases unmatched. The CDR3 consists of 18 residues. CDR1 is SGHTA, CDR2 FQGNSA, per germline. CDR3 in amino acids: CASSPNPPLAGRPYEQYF. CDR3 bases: TGTGCCAGCAGCCCCAACCCCCCCCTAGCGGGCCGACCCTACGAGCAGTACTTC.

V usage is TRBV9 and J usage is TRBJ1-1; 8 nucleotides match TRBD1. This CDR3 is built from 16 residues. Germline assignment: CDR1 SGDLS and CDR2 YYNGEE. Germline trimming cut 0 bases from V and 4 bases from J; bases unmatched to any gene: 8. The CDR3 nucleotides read TGTGCCAGCAGCGTAGGAGGACAGGGCTTGTTCACTGAAGCTTTCTTT. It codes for CASSVGGQGLFTEAFF.

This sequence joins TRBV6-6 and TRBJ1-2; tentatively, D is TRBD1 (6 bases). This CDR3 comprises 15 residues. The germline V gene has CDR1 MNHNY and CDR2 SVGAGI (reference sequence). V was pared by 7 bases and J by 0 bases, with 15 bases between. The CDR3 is CASNHRDRTNYGYTF. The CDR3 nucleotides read TGTGCCAGCAATCACAGGGACCGAACTAACTATGGCTACACCTTC.

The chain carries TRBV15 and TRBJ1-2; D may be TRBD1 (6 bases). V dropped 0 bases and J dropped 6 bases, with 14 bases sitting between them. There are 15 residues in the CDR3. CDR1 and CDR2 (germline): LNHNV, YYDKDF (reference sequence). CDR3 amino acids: CATSRDQGIKDGYTF. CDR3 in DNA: TGTGCCACCAGCAGAGACCAGGGGATAAAGGATGGCTACACCTTC.

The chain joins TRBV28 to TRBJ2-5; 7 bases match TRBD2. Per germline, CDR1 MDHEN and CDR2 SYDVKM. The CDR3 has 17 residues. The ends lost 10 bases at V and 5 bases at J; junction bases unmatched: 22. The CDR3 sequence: CATHERPPRTGRETQYF. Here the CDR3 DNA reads TGTGCCACCCACGAGCGCCCTCCCCGGACCGGGAGGGAGACCCAGTACTTC.

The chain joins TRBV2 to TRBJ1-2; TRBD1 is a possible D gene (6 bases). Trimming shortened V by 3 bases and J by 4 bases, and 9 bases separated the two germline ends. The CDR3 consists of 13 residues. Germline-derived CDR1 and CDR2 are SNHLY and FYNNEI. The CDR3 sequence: CASSEGGLYGYTF. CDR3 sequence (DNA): TGTGCCAGCAGTGAGGGGGGGCTCTATGGCTACACCTTC. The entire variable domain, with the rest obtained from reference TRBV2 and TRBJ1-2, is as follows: EPEVTQTPSHQVTQMGQEVILRCVPISNHLYFYWYRQILGQKVEFLVSFYNNEISEKSEIFDDQFSVERPDGSNFTLKIRSTKLEDSAMYFCASSEGGLYGYTFGSGTRLTVV.

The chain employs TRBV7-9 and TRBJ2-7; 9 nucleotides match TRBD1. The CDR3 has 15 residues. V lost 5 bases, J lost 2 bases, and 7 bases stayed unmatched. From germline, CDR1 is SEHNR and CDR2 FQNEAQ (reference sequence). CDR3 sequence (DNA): TGTGCCAGCAGCCCCTGGGGGACAGGGACCTACGAGCAGTACTTC. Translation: CASSPWGTGTYEQYF.

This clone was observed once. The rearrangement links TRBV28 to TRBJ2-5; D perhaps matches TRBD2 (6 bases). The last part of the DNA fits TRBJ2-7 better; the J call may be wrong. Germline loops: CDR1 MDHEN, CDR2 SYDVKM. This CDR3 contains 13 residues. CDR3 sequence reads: CASEPGAPYEQYF. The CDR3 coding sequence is TGTGCCAGCGAACCGGGAGCCCCCTACGAGCAGTACTTC.